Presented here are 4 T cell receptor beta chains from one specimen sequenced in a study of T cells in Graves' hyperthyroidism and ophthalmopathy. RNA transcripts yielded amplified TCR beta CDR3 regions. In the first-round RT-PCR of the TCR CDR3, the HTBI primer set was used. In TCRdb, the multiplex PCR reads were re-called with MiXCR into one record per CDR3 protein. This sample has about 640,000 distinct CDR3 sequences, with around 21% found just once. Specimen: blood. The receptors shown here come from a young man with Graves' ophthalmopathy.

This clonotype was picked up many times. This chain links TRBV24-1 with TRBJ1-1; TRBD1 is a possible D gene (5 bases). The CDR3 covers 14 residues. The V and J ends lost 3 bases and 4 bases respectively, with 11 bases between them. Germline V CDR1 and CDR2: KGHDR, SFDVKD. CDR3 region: CATSDQGGGTEAFF. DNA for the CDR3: TGTGCCACCAGTGATCAGGGCGGCGGCACTGAAGCTTTCTTT.

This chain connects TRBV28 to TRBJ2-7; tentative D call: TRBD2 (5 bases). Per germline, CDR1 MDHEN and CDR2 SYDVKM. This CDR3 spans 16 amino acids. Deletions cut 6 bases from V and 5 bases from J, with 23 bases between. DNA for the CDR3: TGTGCCAGCAGCCCCTTTTATGAGGGTATAGACCACGAGCAGTACTTC. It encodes CASSPFYEGIDHEQYF. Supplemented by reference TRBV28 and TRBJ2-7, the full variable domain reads DVKVTQSSRYLVKRTGEKVFLECVQDMDHENMFWYRQDPGLGLRLIYFSYDVKMKEKGDIPEGYSVSREKKERFSLILESASTNQTSMYLCASSPFYEGIDHEQYFGPGTRLTVT.

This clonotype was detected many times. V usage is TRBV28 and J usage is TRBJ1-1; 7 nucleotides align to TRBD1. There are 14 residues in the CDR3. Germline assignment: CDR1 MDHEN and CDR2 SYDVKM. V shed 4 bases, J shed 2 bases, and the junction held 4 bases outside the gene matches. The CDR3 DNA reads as TGTGCCAGCAGTTCTACAGGGGAAAACACTGAAGCTTTCTTT. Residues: CASSSTGENTEAFF.

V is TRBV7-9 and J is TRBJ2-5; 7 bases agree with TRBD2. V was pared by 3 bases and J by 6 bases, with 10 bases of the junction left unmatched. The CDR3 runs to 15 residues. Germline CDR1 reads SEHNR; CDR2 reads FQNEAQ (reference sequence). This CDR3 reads CASSLEFRREKTQYF. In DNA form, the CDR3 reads TGTGCCAGCAGCTTGGAGTTCAGGCGGGAGAAGACCCAGTACTTC.